This TCR beta chain was profiled in a study of shared clonotypes between healthy human individuals. The CDR3 length is 14 residues. The germline V gene encodes CDR1 SQVTM and CDR2 ANQGSEA. The germline V and J ends were trimmed by 5 bases and 10 bases, with 21 bases remaining between them. Broader study findings: A generally larger estimated richness was seen in naive subsets than in memory subsets.

On this clone itself: The antigen is unknown.

Sequencing used immunoSEQ multiplex PCR; TCRdb keeps in-frame clones, though not all of them. The sample records some 360,000 clones, around 79% being singletons. The clonotype originates from a young man in good health. Sequenced material: memory CD4+ T cells sorted from blood. Subset of the sample: CD45RA-negative fraction. The chain uses TRBV29-1 and TRBJ2-1; a possible D gene is TRBD2 (5 bases). CDR3: CSVFSLVGGLEQFF. The CDR3 nucleotides are TGCAGCGTTTTTTCCCTAGTCGGAGGCCTCGAGCAGTTCTTC.